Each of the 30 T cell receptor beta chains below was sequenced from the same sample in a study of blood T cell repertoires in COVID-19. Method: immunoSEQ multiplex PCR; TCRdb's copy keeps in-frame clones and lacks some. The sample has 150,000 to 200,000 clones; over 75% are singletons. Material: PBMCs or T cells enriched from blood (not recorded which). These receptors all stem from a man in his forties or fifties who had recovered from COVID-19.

The DNA for the CDR3 is TGTGCCAGCAGTTTAGCGGCCCTCGACATTCAGTACTTC. It codes for CASSLAALDIQYF. The chain employs TRBV12-3 or TRBV12-4 and TRBJ2-4; no definite D call. CDR3 length equals 13 residues. The ends were cut back, 0 bases at V and 8 bases at J, with 8 bases in the middle.

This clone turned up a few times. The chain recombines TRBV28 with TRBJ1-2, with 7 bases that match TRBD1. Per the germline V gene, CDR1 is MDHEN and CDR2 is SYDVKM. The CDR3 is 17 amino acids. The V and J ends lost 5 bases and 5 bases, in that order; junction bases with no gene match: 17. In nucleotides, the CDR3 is TGTGCCAGCAGTAGGACTTTGGGACAGCTCCTTGGGTATGGCTACACCTTC. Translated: CASSRTLGQLLGYGYTF.

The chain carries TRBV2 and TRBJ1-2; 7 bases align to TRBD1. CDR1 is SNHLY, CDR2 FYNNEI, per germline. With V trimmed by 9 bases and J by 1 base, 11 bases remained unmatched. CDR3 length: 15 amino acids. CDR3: CASHRDSSINYGYTF. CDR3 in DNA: TGTGCCAGTCATCGGGACAGTTCGATTAACTATGGCTACACCTTC.

CDR3 residues: CAGQGPSNQPQHF. CDR3 nucleotides: TGTGCCGGACAGGGGCCGAGCAATCAGCCCCAGCATTTT. This chain uses TRBV6-5 with TRBJ1-5, with TRBD1 identical over 9 bases. The CDR3 is made up of 13 amino acids. Germline loops: CDR1 MNHEY, CDR2 SVGAGI. The ends lost 11 bases at V and 1 base at J; junction bases unmatched: 3.

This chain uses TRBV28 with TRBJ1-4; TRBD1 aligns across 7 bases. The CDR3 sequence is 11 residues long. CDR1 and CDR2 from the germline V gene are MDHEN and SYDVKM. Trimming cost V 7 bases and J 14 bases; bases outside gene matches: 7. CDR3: CASTIGGRLFF. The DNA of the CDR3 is TGTGCCAGCACCATAGGGGGCCGGCTGTTTTTT.

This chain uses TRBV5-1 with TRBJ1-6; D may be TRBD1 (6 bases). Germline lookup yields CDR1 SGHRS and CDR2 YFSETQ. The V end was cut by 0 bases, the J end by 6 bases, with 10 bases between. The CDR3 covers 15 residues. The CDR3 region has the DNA TGCGCCAGCAGCTTGGGACAGGCGTTTAATTCACCCCTCCACTTT. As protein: CASSLGQAFNSPLHF.

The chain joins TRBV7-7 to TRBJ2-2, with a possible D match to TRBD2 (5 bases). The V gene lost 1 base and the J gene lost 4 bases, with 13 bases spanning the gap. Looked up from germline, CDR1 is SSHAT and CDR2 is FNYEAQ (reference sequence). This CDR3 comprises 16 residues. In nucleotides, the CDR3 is TGTGCCAGCAGCTTAGTAGCGTTTCCGGGCACCGGGGAGCTGTTTTTT. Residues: CASSLVAFPGTGELFF.

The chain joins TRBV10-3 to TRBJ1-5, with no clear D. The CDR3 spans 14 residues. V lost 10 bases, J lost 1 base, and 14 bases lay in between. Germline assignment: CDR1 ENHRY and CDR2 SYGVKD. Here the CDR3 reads CATSPPGSNQPQHF. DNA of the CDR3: TGTGCCACCTCACCCCCCGGGAGCAATCAGCCCCAGCATTTT.

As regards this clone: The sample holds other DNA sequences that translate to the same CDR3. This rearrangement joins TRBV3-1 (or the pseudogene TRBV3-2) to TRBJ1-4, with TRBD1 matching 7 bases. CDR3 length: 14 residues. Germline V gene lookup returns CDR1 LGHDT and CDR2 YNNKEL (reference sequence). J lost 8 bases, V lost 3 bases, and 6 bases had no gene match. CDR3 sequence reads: CASSHRQGGEKLFF. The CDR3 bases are TGTGCCAGCAGCCACCGACAGGGCGGCGAAAAACTGTTTTTT.

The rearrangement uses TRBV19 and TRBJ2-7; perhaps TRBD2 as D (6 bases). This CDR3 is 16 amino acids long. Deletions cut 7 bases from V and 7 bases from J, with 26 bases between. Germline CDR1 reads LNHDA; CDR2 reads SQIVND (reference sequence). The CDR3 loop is CASTPRGTHTVTEQYF. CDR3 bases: TGTGCCAGTACCCCCCGGGGGACTCATACAGTAACAGAGCAGTACTTC.

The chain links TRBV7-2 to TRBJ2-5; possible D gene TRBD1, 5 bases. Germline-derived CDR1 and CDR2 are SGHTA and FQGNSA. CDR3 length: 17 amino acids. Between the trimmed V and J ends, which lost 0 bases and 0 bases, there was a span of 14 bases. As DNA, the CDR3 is TGTGCCAGCAGCTTAGCAGCCACAGGCCTACACCAAGAGACCCAGTACTTC. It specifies CASSLAATGLHQETQYF.

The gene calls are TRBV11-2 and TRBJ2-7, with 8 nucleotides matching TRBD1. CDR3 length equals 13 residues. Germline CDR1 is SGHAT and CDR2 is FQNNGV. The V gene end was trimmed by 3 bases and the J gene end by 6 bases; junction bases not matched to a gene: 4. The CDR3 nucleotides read TGTGCCAGCAGCTTGGACAGGGAACGCGAGCAGTACTTC. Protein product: CASSLDREREQYF.

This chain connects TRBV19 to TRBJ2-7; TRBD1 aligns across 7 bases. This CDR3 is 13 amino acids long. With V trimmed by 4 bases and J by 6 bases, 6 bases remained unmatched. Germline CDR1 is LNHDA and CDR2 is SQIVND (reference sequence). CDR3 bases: TGTGCCAGTAGTAGCCCATCAGGGGGCGAGCAGTACTTC. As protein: CASSSPSGGEQYF.

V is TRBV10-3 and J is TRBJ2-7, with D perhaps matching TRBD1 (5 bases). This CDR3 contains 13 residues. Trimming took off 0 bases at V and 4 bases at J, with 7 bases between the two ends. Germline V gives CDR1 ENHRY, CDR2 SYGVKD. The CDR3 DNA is TGTGCCATCAGTGAGTCCAGGGATTACGAGCAGTACTTC. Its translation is CAISESRDYEQYF.

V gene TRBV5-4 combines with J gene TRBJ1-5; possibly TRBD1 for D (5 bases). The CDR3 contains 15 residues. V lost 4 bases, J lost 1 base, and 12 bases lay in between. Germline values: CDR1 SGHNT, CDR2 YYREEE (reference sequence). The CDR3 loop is CASSSRGGSNQPQHF. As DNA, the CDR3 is TGTGCCAGCAGCAGTCGGGGGGGAAGCAATCAGCCCCAGCATTTT.

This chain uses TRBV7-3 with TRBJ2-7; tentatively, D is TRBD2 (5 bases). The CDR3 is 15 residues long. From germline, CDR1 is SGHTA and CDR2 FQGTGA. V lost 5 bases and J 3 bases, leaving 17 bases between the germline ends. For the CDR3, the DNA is TGTGCCAGCAGCCCCGCGGGCGGAGCTTACTACGAGCAGTACTTC. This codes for CASSPAGGAYYEQYF.

The CDR3 bases are TGTGCCAGCAGTAGCCACTCAGGGGGCGCAAGGGCCGGGGAGCTGTTTTTT. This gives the protein CASSSHSGGARAGELFF. J is TRBJ2-2 and V is TRBV28; 8 bases match TRBD1. J gave up 6 bases and V 5 bases, and 14 bases lay outside the gene matches. This CDR3 has 17 amino acids. Per the germline V gene, CDR1 is MDHEN and CDR2 is SYDVKM.

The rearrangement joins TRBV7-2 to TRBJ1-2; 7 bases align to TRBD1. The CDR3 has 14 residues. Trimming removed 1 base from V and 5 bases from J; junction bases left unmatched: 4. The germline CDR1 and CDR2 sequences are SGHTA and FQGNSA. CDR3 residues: CASSLEQGMYGYTF. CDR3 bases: TGTGCCAGCAGCTTAGAACAGGGGATGTATGGCTACACCTTC.

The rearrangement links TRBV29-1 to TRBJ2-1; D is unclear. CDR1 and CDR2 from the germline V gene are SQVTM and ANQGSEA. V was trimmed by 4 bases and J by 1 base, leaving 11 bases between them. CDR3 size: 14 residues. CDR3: CSVVPGWSYNEQFF. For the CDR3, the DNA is TGCAGCGTTGTTCCCGGGTGGTCCTACAATGAGCAGTTCTTC.

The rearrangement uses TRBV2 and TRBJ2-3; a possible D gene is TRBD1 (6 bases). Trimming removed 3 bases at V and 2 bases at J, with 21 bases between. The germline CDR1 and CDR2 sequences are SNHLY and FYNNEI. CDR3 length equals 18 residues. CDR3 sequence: CASSDPLHGQLLTDTQYF. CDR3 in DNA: TGTGCCAGCAGTGATCCCCTCCATGGACAGCTTCTCACAGATACGCAGTATTTT.

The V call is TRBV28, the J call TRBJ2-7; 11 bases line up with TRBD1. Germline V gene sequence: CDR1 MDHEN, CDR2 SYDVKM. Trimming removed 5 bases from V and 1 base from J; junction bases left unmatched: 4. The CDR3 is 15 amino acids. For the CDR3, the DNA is TGTGCCAGCAGTGGGGGGACAGGGGGTTCCTACGAGCAGTACTTC. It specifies CASSGGTGGSYEQYF.

The CDR3 region is CASSSTGLDTEAFF. The CDR3 region has the DNA TGTGCCAGCAGCTCGACAGGTCTGGACACTGAAGCTTTCTTT. This sequence joins TRBV7-3 and TRBJ1-1, with D possibly TRBD1 on 6 matching bases. V was trimmed by 4 bases and J by 3 bases, leaving 12 bases between them. Germline values: CDR1 SGHTA, CDR2 FQGTGA. The CDR3 is 14 residues long.

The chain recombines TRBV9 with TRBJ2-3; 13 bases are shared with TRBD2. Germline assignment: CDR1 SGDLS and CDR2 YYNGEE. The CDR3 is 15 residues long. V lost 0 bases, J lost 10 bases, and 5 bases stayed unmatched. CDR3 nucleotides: TGTGCCAGCAGCGTAGGGACTAGCGGGGGACCACCGCAGTATTTT. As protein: CASSVGTSGGPPQYF. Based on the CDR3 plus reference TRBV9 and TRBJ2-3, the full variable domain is DSGVTQTPKHLITATGQRVTLRCSPRSGDLSVYWYQQSLDQGLQFLIQYYNGEERAKGNILERFSAQQFPDLHSELNLSSLELGDSALYFCASSVGTSGGPPQYFGPGTRLTVL.

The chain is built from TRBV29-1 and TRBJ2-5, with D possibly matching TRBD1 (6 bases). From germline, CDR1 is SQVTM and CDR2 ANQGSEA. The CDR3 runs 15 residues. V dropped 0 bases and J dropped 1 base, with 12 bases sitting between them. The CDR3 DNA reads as TGCAGCGTTGAAGAGGTGGCCAGGGGCCAAGAGACCCAGTACTTC. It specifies CSVEEVARGQETQYF.

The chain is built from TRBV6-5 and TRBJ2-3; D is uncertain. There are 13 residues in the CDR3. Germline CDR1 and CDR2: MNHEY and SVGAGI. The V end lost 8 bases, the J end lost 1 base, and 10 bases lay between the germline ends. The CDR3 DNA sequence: TGTGCCAGCCGATCGGGTGGCACAGATACGCAGTATTTT. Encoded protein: CASRSGGTDTQYF.

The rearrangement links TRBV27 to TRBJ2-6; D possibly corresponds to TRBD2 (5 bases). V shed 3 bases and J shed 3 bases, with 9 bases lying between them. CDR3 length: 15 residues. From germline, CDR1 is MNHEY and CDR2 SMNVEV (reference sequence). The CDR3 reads CASSFGGYGANVLTF. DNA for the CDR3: TGTGCCAGCAGTTTCGGCGGGTATGGGGCCAACGTCCTGACTTTC.

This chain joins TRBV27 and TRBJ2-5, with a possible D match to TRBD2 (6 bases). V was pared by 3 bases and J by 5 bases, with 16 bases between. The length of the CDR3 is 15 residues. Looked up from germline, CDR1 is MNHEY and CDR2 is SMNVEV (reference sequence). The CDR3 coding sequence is TGTGCCAGCAGTTTGGCGGGACCAGGATCGGAGACCCAGTACTTC. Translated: CASSLAGPGSETQYF.

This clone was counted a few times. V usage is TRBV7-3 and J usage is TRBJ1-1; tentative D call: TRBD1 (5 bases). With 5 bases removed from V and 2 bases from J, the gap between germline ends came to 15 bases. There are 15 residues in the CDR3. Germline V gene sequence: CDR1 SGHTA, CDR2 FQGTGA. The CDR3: CASSPDSAPNTEAFF. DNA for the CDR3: TGTGCCAGCAGCCCCGACAGCGCGCCCAACACTGAAGCTTTCTTT.

CDR3 in DNA: TGCGCCAGCAGACTGACAGGCTCCTACGAGCAGTACTTC. It yields the protein CASRLTGSYEQYF. The chain is built from TRBV10-2 and TRBJ2-7; possible D gene TRBD1, 6 bases. V lost 6 bases and J lost 0, with 9 bases in between. The germline CDR1 and CDR2 sequences are WSHSY and SAAADI. The CDR3 has 13 amino acids.

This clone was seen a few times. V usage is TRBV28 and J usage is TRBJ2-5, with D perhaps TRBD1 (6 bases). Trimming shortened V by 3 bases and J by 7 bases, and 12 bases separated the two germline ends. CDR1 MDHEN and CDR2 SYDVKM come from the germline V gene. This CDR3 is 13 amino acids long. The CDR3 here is CASSFVRGLTQYF. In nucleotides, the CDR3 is TGTGCCAGCAGTTTTGTCAGGGGTTTGACCCAGTACTTC.